This TCR beta chain was found in a study of T cells in Graves' hyperthyroidism and ophthalmopathy. Study summary: Sampling of peripheral blood happened at initial diagnosis, prior to any treatment. Findings and limits, study-wide: Researchers report that a 13 V-J model separated ophthalmopathy from stable hyperthyroidism. It was a median about 7.1 months before onset that the model predicted ophthalmopathy.

Blood from later-ophthalmopathy patients was taken at first hyperthyroidism diagnosis. The CDR3 regions of TCR beta were amplified from RNA transcripts. Using the HTBI primer set, a first-round RT-PCR was run on the TCR CDR3. In TCRdb, the multiplex PCR reads were re-called with MiXCR into one record per CDR3 protein. The sample carries under 750,000 distinct CDR3 sequences, roughly 20% recorded once. Turning to this clonotype: The antigen is undetermined.

The germline V gene encodes CDR1 MNHNS and CDR2 SASEGT. The CDR3 runs to 13 residues. The V and J ends lost 7 bases and 2 bases, in that order; junction bases with no gene match: 2. This chain uses TRBV6-1 with TRBJ1-5, with 7 bases aligning to TRBD1. The sequence came from a woman aged 50 to 60 with Graves' hyperthyroidism that later progressed to Graves' ophthalmopathy. The sequencing sample was made of blood. Here the CDR3 DNA reads TGTGCCAGCAAGGGGGCGGGCAATCAGCCCCAGCATTTT. The encoded protein is CASKGAGNQPQHF.